This T cell receptor (beta chain) stems from a study of T cells expressing NK-cell markers. Background on the study: Within the sequenced cohort of eight donors, seven exhibited HCMV seropositivity and one was seronegative.

This CDR3 has 13 amino acids. The germline gives CDR1 SGDLS, CDR2 YYNGEE. Study-level results: Several of the donors also had these clonotypes leading their CD3+CD56-NKG2C+ fraction. Dominant NKG2C+ clonotypes made up about 1.0-7.0% of CD8+ T cells in several donors.

A 5'RACE template switching approach incorporating UMIs was used to make TCR beta cDNA. TCRdb reprocessed the 5' RACE reads and stores each CDR3 protein as one record, lacking DNA. This listing includes 200,000 to 300,000 distinct CDR3 sequences. Notes on this clonotype: Antigen unknown.

This clonotype originated in a man between 18 and 35 years old in good health. The specimen sequenced was blood T cells: a sorted CD56 or NKG2C T cell subset, CD4+ or CD8+ T cells, or bulk PBMC T cells (not recorded which). The gene calls are TRBV9 and TRBJ2-1; TCRdb calls TRBD1, which cannot be checked without DNA. The chain's CDR3 is CASSVGNTGEQFF.